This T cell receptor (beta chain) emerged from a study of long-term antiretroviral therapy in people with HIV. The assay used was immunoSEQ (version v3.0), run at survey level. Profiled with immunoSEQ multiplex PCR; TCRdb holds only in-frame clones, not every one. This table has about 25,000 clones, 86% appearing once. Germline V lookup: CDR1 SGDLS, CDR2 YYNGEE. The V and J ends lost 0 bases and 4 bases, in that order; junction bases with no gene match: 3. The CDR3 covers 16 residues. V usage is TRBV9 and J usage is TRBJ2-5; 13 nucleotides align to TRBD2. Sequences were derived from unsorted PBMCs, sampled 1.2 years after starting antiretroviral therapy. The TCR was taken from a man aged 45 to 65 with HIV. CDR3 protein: CASSVATSGGAETQYF. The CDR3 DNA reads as TGTGCCAGCAGCGTAGCTACTAGCGGGGGGGCAGAGACCCAGTACTTC.